This is a list of T cell receptor beta chains from one sample in a study of shared clonotypes between healthy human individuals. The repertoire was sequenced with immunoSEQ multiplex PCR; TCRdb's copy has only in-frame clones and lacks some. The sample has 2.5 million or so clones; around 94% are singletons. Sequencing used naive CD4+ T cells sorted from blood. All receptors derive from a man aged 18 to 29 in good health. The CDR3 runs from the conserved cysteine through the conserved F or W. The order of the fields is V gene, clone size, D gene, J gene, CDR3 DNA, CDR3 protein. A D gene is named only where the DNA matches it firmly. Size values are once, few and many counts, or a class for expanded clones, and some rows have none.

V: TRBV2
size: -
D: -
J: TRBJ1-3
DNA: TGTGCCAGCAGTGATCACTCCTCTGGAAACACCATATATTTT
CDR3: CASSDHSSGNTIYF

V: TRBV28
size: -
D: TRBD1
J: TRBJ2-3
DNA: TGTGCCAGCTCCGACAGGGGAACGGATACGCAGTATTTT
CDR3: CASSDRGTDTQYF

V: TRBV30
size: -
D: TRBD2
J: TRBJ2-1
DNA: TGTGCCTGGAGTGTGTTCCCTAGCGGCAACAATGAGCAGTTCTTC
CDR3: CAWSVFPSGNNEQFF

V: TRBV9
size: few
D: TRBD1
J: TRBJ1-1
DNA: TGTGCCAGCAGCGTAGGGACAGGGGTCACTGAAGCTTTCTTT
CDR3: CASSVGTGVTEAFF

V: TRBV4-1
size: once
D: -
J: TRBJ1-1
DNA: TGCGCCAGCAGCCAAGGGAGCGCAGTGACACTGAACACTGAAGCTTTCTTT
CDR3: CASSQGSAVTLNTEAFF

V: TRBV6-5
size: -
D: TRBD2
J: TRBJ2-7
DNA: TGTGCCAGCAGTTACTTGGCTAGCGGGAGCTACGAGCAGTACTTC
CDR3: CASSYLASGSYEQYF

V: TRBV14
size: few
D: -
J: TRBJ1-2
DNA: TGTGCCAGCAGCCAAGTACGCACGAGTGGTTACACCTTC
CDR3: CASSQVRTSGYTF

V: TRBV10-2
size: -
D: -
J: TRBJ2-7
DNA: TGCGCCAGCAGACAACTAGGGGAAGGAAACGAGCAGTACTTC
CDR3: CASRQLGEGNEQYF

V: TRBV28
size: -
D: -
J: TRBJ2-5
DNA: TGTGCCAGCAGTTCTAGAGAGACCCAGTACTTC
CDR3: CASSSRETQYF

V: TRBV29-1
size: -
D: TRBD1
J: TRBJ2-2
DNA: TGCAGCGTCTCGACAGGGGCAAACACCGGGGAGCTGTTTTTT
CDR3: CSVSTGANTGELFF

V: TRBV4-1
size: -
D: -
J: TRBJ1-4
DNA: TGCGCCAGCTCCCTCGCGGGGAGTGAAAAACTGTTTTTT
CDR3: CASSLAGSEKLFF

V: TRBV7-2
size: once
D: TRBD2
J: TRBJ2-5
DNA: TGTGCCAGCAGCCTATTAGCGGGAGCCTCGTCGGTAGAGACCCAGTACTTC
CDR3: CASSLLAGASSVETQYF

V: TRBV7-2
size: -
D: TRBD2
J: TRBJ2-7
DNA: TGTGCCAGCAGCTTAGAGTTGGGACTAGCGCAAAGCTCCTACGAGCAGTACTTC
CDR3: CASSLELGLAQSSYEQYF

V: TRBV5-1
size: -
D: TRBD1
J: TRBJ1-4
DNA: TGCGCCAGCAGATGGGACAGTGCGCAAGGAGGACTGTTTTTT
CDR3: CASRWDSAQGGLFF

V: TRBV29-1
size: -
D: TRBD1
J: TRBJ2-7
DNA: TGCAGCGTTCGGCCCGGGACAGGGAACTTCTACGAGCAGTACTTC
CDR3: CSVRPGTGNFYEQYF

V: TRBV6-1
size: -
D: TRBD2
J: TRBJ2-1
DNA: TGTGCCAGCAGTGAAGGGACTAGCGGGCGTACCTACAATGAGCAGTTCTTC
CDR3: CASSEGTSGRTYNEQFF

V: TRBV5-1
size: -
D: -
J: TRBJ2-7
DNA: TGCGCCAGCAGCCCGAGTCGGCCTCTTGGGGAGCAGTACTTC
CDR3: CASSPSRPLGEQYF

V: TRBV18
size: -
D: TRBD2
J: TRBJ2-2
DNA: TGTGCCAGCTCACCAGGAGCGGGAGCGAACACCGGGGAGCTGTTTTTT
CDR3: CASSPGAGANTGELFF

V: TRBV6-5
size: -
D: -
J: TRBJ1-2
DNA: TGTGCCAGCAGTCTCGACAGCCTCTATGGCTACACCTTC
CDR3: CASSLDSLYGYTF

V: TRBV6-5
size: -
D: -
J: TRBJ2-7
DNA: TGTGCCAGCAGTTACGAGGGTATGCGGTCCTACGAGCAGTACTTC
CDR3: CASSYEGMRSYEQYF

V: TRBV30
size: few
D: -
J: TRBJ1-2
DNA: TGTGCCTGGAAGGGGTCAGACTATGGCTACACCTTC
CDR3: CAWKGSDYGYTF

V: TRBV5-1
size: once
D: -
J: TRBJ2-2
DNA: TGCGCCAGCAGCTTGGATCGGGAAACGGGGGAGCTGTTTTTT
CDR3: CASSLDRETGELFF

V: TRBV28
size: -
D: -
J: TRBJ1-5
DNA: TGTGCCAGCAGTCTGAAACGTAAGGGTGGCAATCAGCCCCAGCATTTT
CDR3: CASSLKRKGGNQPQHF

V: TRBV30
size: -
D: TRBD2
J: TRBJ2-1
DNA: TGTGCCTGGAGAGCGGGGGACTCCTACAATGAGCAGTTCTTC
CDR3: CAWRAGDSYNEQFF

V: TRBV28
size: -
D: -
J: TRBJ2-6
DNA: TGTGCCCACAGCGGAGGGCCTTTCTCTGGGGCCAACGTCCTGACTTTC
CDR3: CAHSGGPFSGANVLTF

V: TRBV29-1
size: -
D: -
J: TRBJ2-1
DNA: TGCAGCGTTGGGTTGGACAGCGGGTCCTACAATGAGCAGTTCTTC
CDR3: CSVGLDSGSYNEQFF

V: TRBV29-1
size: -
D: -
J: TRBJ2-1
DNA: TGCAGCGTTGTTGGGGGTTCCTACAATGAGCAGTTCTTC
CDR3: CSVVGGSYNEQFF

V: TRBV7-9
size: -
D: -
J: TRBJ2-5
DNA: TGTGCCAGCAGCTGGGGGATTGGAACACAAGAGACCCAGTACTTC
CDR3: CASSWGIGTQETQYF

V: TRBV5-1
size: once
D: -
J: TRBJ2-5
DNA: TGCGCCAGCAGCTTGGGTGGGGAGGCCCAAGAGACCCAGTACTTC
CDR3: CASSLGGEAQETQYF

V: TRBV2
size: -
D: -
J: TRBJ2-7
DNA: TGTGCCAGCAGTTCGGGACCGCCTAGCGAGCAGTACTTC
CDR3: CASSSGPPSEQYF

V: TRBV19
size: -
D: TRBD1
J: TRBJ1-3
DNA: TGTGCCAGTACCATGGGACAGGGGAGCTCTGGAAACACCATATATTTT
CDR3: CASTMGQGSSGNTIYF

V: TRBV28
size: -
D: -
J: TRBJ2-7
DNA: TGTGCCAGCAGTCTTACAGAAACCTACGAGCAGTACTTC
CDR3: CASSLTETYEQYF

V: TRBV5-4
size: -
D: TRBD1
J: TRBJ1-2
DNA: TGTGCCAGCAGCTTGGAGACAGGGAAATATGGCTACACCTTC
CDR3: CASSLETGKYGYTF

V: TRBV25-1
size: once
D: -
J: TRBJ1-2
DNA: TGTGCCAGCAGTGAAGCTAACTATGGCTACACCTTC
CDR3: CASSEANYGYTF

V: TRBV5-6
size: -
D: TRBD1
J: TRBJ2-1
DNA: TGTGCCAGCAGCTTAATCGGACAGGGGGGGAATGAGCAGTTCTTC
CDR3: CASSLIGQGGNEQFF

V: TRBV6-5
size: -
D: -
J: TRBJ2-5
DNA: TGTGCCAGCAGTTACCTCATTTCGGAGACCCAGTACTTC
CDR3: CASSYLISETQYF

V: TRBV5-1
size: -
D: TRBD2
J: TRBJ2-5
DNA: TGCGCCAGCAGAGCCCAACCGGGACTAGCGGGAGGGCCAGAGGAGACCCAGTACTTC
CDR3: CASRAQPGLAGGPEETQYF

V: TRBV6-5
size: -
D: -
J: TRBJ1-2
DNA: TGTGCCAGCAGTAAGACGGCATATGGCTACACCTTC
CDR3: CASSKTAYGYTF

V: TRBV10-3
size: once
D: -
J: TRBJ1-4
DNA: TGTGCCATCAGCCCTGCTACAGGGACGGCTAATGAAAAACTGTTTTTT
CDR3: CAISPATGTANEKLFF

V: TRBV5-8
size: -
D: TRBD1
J: TRBJ1-6
DNA: TGTGCCAGCAGCTCGATACAGGGGGCCGGCACCTATAATTCACCCCTCCACTTT
CDR3: CASSSIQGAGTYNSPLHF

V: TRBV13
size: -
D: -
J: TRBJ1-5
DNA: TGTGCCAGCAGCTTAGGCGGGAGGGACAATCAGCCCCAGCATTTT
CDR3: CASSLGGRDNQPQHF

V: TRBV6-1
size: -
D: -
J: TRBJ2-7
DNA: TGTGCCAGCCTGATTACCTACGAGCAGTACTTC
CDR3: CASLITYEQYF

V: TRBV6-6
size: -
D: -
J: TRBJ1-2
DNA: TGTGCCAGCAGTTACTCCTTTAACCAGGGAACCTATGGCTACACCTTC
CDR3: CASSYSFNQGTYGYTF

V: TRBV19
size: -
D: TRBD1
J: TRBJ1-6
DNA: TGTGCCAGTAGCCCGATACGCGACAGGGGCTACAATTCACCCCTCCACTTT
CDR3: CASSPIRDRGYNSPLHF

V: TRBV7-9
size: -
D: -
J: TRBJ2-5
DNA: TGTGCCAGCAGCTCCTCGACTATGCAGGAGACCCAGTACTTC
CDR3: CASSSSTMQETQYF

V: TRBV5-1
size: -
D: TRBD1
J: TRBJ2-5
DNA: TGCGCCAGCAGCTTCGCAGGGGGCGACGGGGGAGAGACCCAGTACTTC
CDR3: CASSFAGGDGGETQYF

V: TRBV6-1
size: once
D: -
J: TRBJ2-5
DNA: TGTGCCAGCAGTGAAGTAGTCCAAGAGACCCAGTACTTC
CDR3: CASSEVVQETQYF

V: TRBV6-6
size: -
D: -
J: TRBJ1-4
DNA: TGTGCCAGCTCCGGTGGCACCCTTATAAATGAAAAACTGTTTTTT
CDR3: CASSGGTLINEKLFF

V: TRBV14
size: -
D: -
J: TRBJ2-5
DNA: TGTGCCAGCAGCCCAGCCCAACAGGGGACCCAGTACTTC
CDR3: CASSPAQQGTQYF

V: TRBV7-2
size: once
D: -
J: TRBJ1-4
DNA: TGTGCCAGCAGCTTTTGGGGGGCCGAAAAACTGTTTTTT
CDR3: CASSFWGAEKLFF

V: TRBV19
size: -
D: -
J: TRBJ1-1
DNA: TGTGCCAGTAAACAGAACACTGAAGCTTTCTTT
CDR3: CASKQNTEAFF

V: TRBV5-1
size: -
D: -
J: TRBJ2-2
DNA: TGCGCCAGCAGCCCCGGGGAAATTCTGTTTTTT
CDR3: CASSPGEILFF

V: TRBV5-1
size: -
D: -
J: TRBJ2-7
DNA: TGCGCCAGCAGCTTGGGGGGAGCCGGAGACGAGCAGTACTTC
CDR3: CASSLGGAGDEQYF

V: TRBV6-1
size: -
D: TRBD2
J: TRBJ2-7
DNA: TGTGCCAGCAGGGGACTAGTAGGGGCCGGCGAGCAGTACTTC
CDR3: CASRGLVGAGEQYF

V: TRBV7-2
size: once
D: -
J: TRBJ2-2
DNA: TGTGCCAGCAGCTTACGGGCGCCGGGCACCGGGGAGCTGTTTTTT
CDR3: CASSLRAPGTGELFF